The entry that follows covers one T cell receptor beta chain sequence. Generated by immunoSEQ multiplex PCR, the TCRdb table keeps only in-frame clones and is missing some. Of around 16,000 clones in the sample, 80% to 85% were seen once. With 5 bases removed from V and 0 bases from J, the gap between germline ends came to 9 bases. The CDR3 covers 14 residues. The germline CDR1 and CDR2 sequences are MNHEY and SVGAGI. The entry originates in a study of technical replicates of blood from a handful of donors. The clonotype was recovered from a human donor in good health. Sequencing was performed on PBMCs. The chain combines TRBV6-5 with TRBJ2-3; unclear D gene. CDR3 sequence: CASSPVRSTDTQYF. The CDR3 DNA reads as TGTGCCAGCAGTCCGGTGAGGAGCACAGATACGCAGTATTTT.